A selection of T cell receptor beta chains follows, all from one sample in a study of blood T cell repertoires in COVID-19. Repertoires were generated with immunoSEQ multiplex PCR, while TCRdb's copy carries only in-frame clones and drops some. Here the sample spans 150,000 to 200,000 clones, about 84% being singletons. The sample taken for sequencing was peripheral blood. These receptor sequences come from a person aged 70 to 79 with COVID-19, enrolled during active disease. The conserved cysteine and the conserved F or W are not part of the CDR3 here. The D gene is left open where the match is weak. For some rows the clone size is stated as once, few or many, or as a class when expanded; others skip it.

j_call d_call clone_size v_call cdr3_aa
TRBJ2-4 TRBD1 . TRBV5-1 ASSSDRGGIQY
TRBJ2-2 TRBD1 . TRBV11-2 ASSLVTGVDAGELF
TRBJ2-3 TRBD1 . TRBV6-6 ASSQRTGGLSTDTQY
TRBJ1-6 . . TRBV4-3 ASSRTGWSSPLH
TRBJ2-1 . . TRBV19 ASSMGTGVDYNEQF
TRBJ2-7 TRBD1 . TRBV20-1 SAAGTEEQY
TRBJ1-1 . . TRBV19 ARSGETEAF
TRBJ2-3 . . TRBV7-8 ASSLGWLALDTQY
TRBJ1-1 . . TRBV6-2/TRBV6-3 ASSPYFAESPPNTEAF
TRBJ2-7 TRBD1 . TRBV6-2/TRBV6-3 ASSSRRDRGEQY
TRBJ2-1 . . TRBV5-1 ASSLLGLGEDNEQF
TRBJ1-1 . . TRBV6-4 ASRDTPNTEAF
TRBJ1-3 . . TRBV25-1 ASSDLTGSGNTIY
TRBJ1-4 TRBD1 . TRBV5-6 ASSFGTGDGKLF
TRBJ1-2 . . TRBV7-2 ASSPSHRDGYGYT
TRBJ2-5 . . TRBV7-9 ASSLSTDQETQY
TRBJ2-1 TRBD2 . TRBV19 ASSSLGPAGKNEQF
TRBJ2-4 TRBD1 . TRBV27 ASRTGATNIQY
TRBJ2-2 TRBD2 . TRBV10-2 ASSYAAGGGTGELF
TRBJ2-3 TRBD1 . TRBV19 ASSRPGQGRDTQY
TRBJ2-7 . . TRBV10-3 AKVTYEQY
TRBJ1-2 . . TRBV7-2 ASSSNFYGYT
TRBJ2-1 TRBD2 . TRBV7-2 ASRPRRGGLNEQF
TRBJ2-4 . . TRBV4-3 ASSPMLGGVGNIQY
TRBJ1-2 . . TRBV5-1 ASSPGGAHNGYT
TRBJ1-5 . once TRBV7-2 ASSLFGDGGQPQH